The clone carrying this T cell receptor (beta chain) was picked up many times. V shed 1 base and J shed 6 bases, with 6 bases lying between them. CDR3 length equals 12 residues. The germline V gene encodes CDR1 SGHTA and CDR2 FQGNSA. MiXCR, applied by TCRdb to the reads, yields one record per CDR3 protein. The table records some 700,000 distinct CDR3 sequences, 35% to 40% of them present only once. This entry comes from a study of T cell repertoires in cytomegalovirus infection. This receptor was obtained from a human donor in good health (CMV status not recorded). Some clones in this sample may be carry-over from other donors' samples. The chain couples TRBV7-2 to TRBJ1-1; no clear D. Sequencing input: PBMCs. The CDR3 DNA sequence: TGTGCCAGCAGCTTAGGGCAGCCTGAAGCTTTCTTT. Its protein product is CASSLGQPEAFF.